These T cell receptor beta chains were read from a single sample in a study of blood T cell repertoires in COVID-19. Clones were sequenced by immunoSEQ multiplex PCR, and TCRdb holds only the in-frame ones, with some missing. Seen here are 150,000 to 200,000 clones, around 85% observed once, and the top ten hold approximately 11%. Material for sequencing was peripheral blood. All receptors come from a man in his 60s with active or convalescent COVID-19. Both conserved end residues are part of each CDR3.

TRBJ1-4	15	TRBV9	CASNQAGTANEKLFF
TRBJ1-1	13	TRBV6-5	CASTGNMNTEAFF
TRBJ2-3	17	TRBV19	CASSIRGASGRFDTQYF
TRBJ1-2	16	TRBV10-3	CAISYTGTGTNYGYTF
TRBJ2-2	14	TRBV10-1	CASSLIREAGELFF
TRBJ1-1	13	TRBV2	CASNNRGNTEAFF
TRBJ2-7	13	TRBV2	CASGHLSSYEQYF
TRBJ2-1	16	TRBV28	CASTLLAGASYNEQFF
TRBJ1-5	15	TRBV5-5	CASSLARGENQPQHF
TRBJ2-1	15	TRBV5-1	CASSLDGSEHNEQFF
TRBJ1-5	14	TRBV28	CASSSGQGNQPQHF
TRBJ1-1	16	TRBV13	CASSAKLTSAGTEAFF
TRBJ1-2	12	TRBV6-1	CASSDPGYGYTF
TRBJ1-5	14	TRBV5-5	CASSLDRPNQPQHF
TRBJ1-4	15	TRBV5-1	CASSLVSATNEKLFF
TRBJ2-6	15	TRBV5-1	CASSPDRAGANVLTF
TRBJ1-3	16	TRBV6-6	CASSYSGQGAGNTIYF
TRBJ2-2	15	TRBV5-6	CASSLRGADTGELFF
TRBJ2-3	14	TRBV19	CASSIKTGVDTQYF
TRBJ2-3	16	TRBV14	CASSQVGGLGTDTQYF
TRBJ2-1	16	TRBV13	CASSSITTTVYNEQFF
TRBJ2-4	14	TRBV7-8	CASSLGTGQNIQYF
TRBJ1-1	14	TRBV5-1	CASRLTNPDTEAFF
TRBJ2-5	15	TRBV2	CASKLRTGGGETQYF
TRBJ2-5	15	TRBV2	CASSPGLADQETQYF
TRBJ1-5	12	TRBV12-3/TRBV12-4	CASSFYYQPQHF
TRBJ2-7	14	TRBV7-2	CASSLTPRVYEQYF
TRBJ2-3	16	TRBV15	CATSRALAIGTDTQYF
TRBJ1-4	16	TRBV4-1	CASSQEGVTTNEKLFF
TRBJ2-1	14	TRBV18	CASSPAVDYNEQFF
TRBJ1-3	15	TRBV2	CASRETGGHGNTIYF
TRBJ2-3	16	TRBV29-1	CSARARAPAGTDTQYF
TRBJ1-6	14	TRBV3-1/TRBV3-2	CASSQGAGGSPLHF
TRBJ2-5	19	TRBV5-1	CASSFPEELAGGPWETQYF
TRBJ2-1	17	TRBV9	CASSVGVAGSSYNEQFF
TRBJ2-5	15	TRBV5-4	CASGQGLSRGETQYF
TRBJ2-5	17	TRBV4-2	CASSQGSTRISGETQYF
TRBJ1-5	15	TRBV19	CASRVVDSRNQPQHF
TRBJ1-3	14	TRBV5-4	CASSGTVSGNTIYF
TRBJ2-7	11	TRBV12-3/TRBV12-4	CATRQGDEQYF
TRBJ2-2	15	TRBV7-3	CASSQTGGMTGELFF
TRBJ1-5	15	TRBV18	CASSPKDSQNQPQHF
TRBJ2-1	17	TRBV7-9	CASSLAGTSGGYNEQFF
TRBJ1-6	12	TRBV12-3/TRBV12-4	CASSSSNSPLHF
TRBJ1-3	14	TRBV6-5	CASSKQPFGNTIYF
TRBJ1-2	15	TRBV5-5	CASSLRDTSGRSYTF
TRBJ1-4	15	TRBV15	CATSRDPGANEKLFF
TRBJ2-7	16	TRBV3-1/TRBV3-2	CASSSYHPGTLAEQYF
TRBJ1-5	13	TRBV2	CASQKSPGQPQHF
TRBJ2-1	16	TRBV5-1	CASSPGQGAWRDEQFF
TRBJ2-2	14	TRBV5-1	CASSLLANTGELFF
TRBJ1-4	13	TRBV19	CASRGGTNEKLFF
TRBJ2-7	14	TRBV19	CASSIGSHGDEQYF
TRBJ1-2	13	TRBV2	CASTEGVRLVDTF
TRBJ1-6	15	TRBV5-1	CASSRTSSYNSPLHF
TRBJ1-5	14	TRBV3-1/TRBV3-2	CASSHTGHDQPQHF
TRBJ2-3	16	TRBV13	CASSLVRGTSTDTQYF
TRBJ2-7	11	TRBV29-1	CSVGHLYEQYF
TRBJ1-2	13	TRBV19	CASSADRGLGYTF